Listed below are T cell receptor beta chains from one sample, sequenced in a study of control samples from healthy donors and cancer patients. Assay: immunoSEQ multiplex PCR; the TCRdb copy retains only in-frame clones and omits some. The sample shows tens of thousands of clones, about 89% of them seen only once. The sample consisted of PBMCs. These receptors were obtained from a woman aged 45-60 years with head and neck cancer. CDR3s include the opening cysteine and the closing phenylalanine or tryptophan. A D gene is named only where the DNA matches it firmly. Clone size appears in some rows only: once, few, many, or a class for an expanded clone.

cdr3_nt	cdr3_aa	v_call	j_call	clone_size	d_call
TGCGCCAGCAGCGCGGGACGGGTTAACTATGGCTACACCTTC	CASSAGRVNYGYTF	TRBV5-1	TRBJ1-2	-	-
TGTGCCAGCAGCTCATGGACAGGGACGAACTATGGCTACACCTTC	CASSSWTGTNYGYTF	TRBV7-8	TRBJ1-2	few	TRBD1
TGTGCCAGCAGCCCGGGACCGCCAGCCAAAAACATTCAGTACTTC	CASSPGPPAKNIQYF	TRBV28	TRBJ2-4	-	-
TGTGCCAGCAGCTTAGCAGATACGCAGTATTTT	CASSLADTQYF	TRBV12-3/TRBV12-4	TRBJ2-3	once	-
TGCGCCAGCAGCTTGGACGCGCGGCCCCTGGATCGGTCACGATTAACGTCTAATAATTCACCCCTCCACTTT	CASSLDARPLDRSRLTSNNSPLHF	TRBV5-1	TRBJ1-6	-	-
TGCGCCAGCAGCCCCGGACTTATGAACACTGAAGCTTTCTTT	CASSPGLMNTEAFF	TRBV10-1	TRBJ1-1	-	-
TGTGCCAGCAGCCCGACAACCTACGAGCAGTACTTC	CASSPTTYEQYF	TRBV11-2	TRBJ2-7	-	-
TGTGCCTGGAGTGTTGGGGACAGGCACACCGGGGAGCTGTTTTTT	CAWSVGDRHTGELFF	TRBV30	TRBJ2-2	-	TRBD1
TGTGCCAGCAGACCCCGGGACAGGGGGTCTGGTGAGCAGTTCTTC	CASRPRDRGSGEQFF	TRBV7-8	TRBJ2-1	-	TRBD1
TGTGCCAGCAGCACAGAGGGGGTGAAATCACCCCTCCACTTT	CASSTEGVKSPLHF	TRBV2	TRBJ1-6	-	-
TGTGCCAGCAGTTCGGACAAGCTCACCCTCCACTTT	CASSSDKLTLHF	TRBV3-1/TRBV3-2	TRBJ1-6	few	-
TGTGCCACCCGGGACAGCCCAAATGAAAAACTGTTTTTT	CATRDSPNEKLFF	TRBV6-5	TRBJ1-4	-	TRBD1
TGTGCCAGCAGTCTCCTAACCGGGACAGGGATCTATGGCTACACCTTC	CASSLLTGTGIYGYTF	TRBV27	TRBJ1-2	-	TRBD1
TGCAGTGTCGACAGGGTTCCACCCCTCCACTTT	CSVDRVPPLHF	TRBV20-1	TRBJ1-6	-	TRBD1
TGTGCCAGCAGCTTAACGGGATATGACAGGCGGACGAACACTGAAGCTTTCTTT	CASSLTGYDRRTNTEAFF	TRBV7-8	TRBJ1-1	-	-
TGTGCCAGTAGTATGCGCCGAACAGGGGGAGCTTTCTTT	CASSMRRTGGAFF	TRBV19	TRBJ1-1	-	TRBD1
TGTGCCAGCAGTGACGGACCGCGAACTAATGAAAAACTGTTTTTT	CASSDGPRTNEKLFF	TRBV6-1	TRBJ1-4	-	-
TGTGCCAGCAGTGAGTTGGCGGGGGGATACAATGAGCAGTTCTTC	CASSELAGGYNEQFF	TRBV6-4	TRBJ2-1	-	TRBD2
TGTGCCAGCAGCTTAGCGGGCACAAACTACGAGCAGTACTTC	CASSLAGTNYEQYF	TRBV7-8	TRBJ2-7	-	-
TGTGCCAGCAGCTCCGCCGGCAGGGGGTCCCCAGCTAACTATGGCTACACCTTC	CASSSAGRGSPANYGYTF	TRBV5-4	TRBJ1-2	-	TRBD1
TGTGCCAGCAGCCAAAAGCCAGCTAATTCACCCCTCCACTTT	CASSQKPANSPLHF	TRBV3-1/TRBV3-2	TRBJ1-6	-	-
TGTGCCAGCAGTGAACCGGGGGGGGATAGCAATCAGCCCCAGCATTTT	CASSEPGGDSNQPQHF	TRBV6-1	TRBJ1-5	once	-
TGTGCCAGCACCTCCCCTGGGGGGGGCGGGTACGAGCAGTACTTC	CASTSPGGGGYEQYF	TRBV6-5	TRBJ2-7	-	-
TGTGGCAGCAGTTTGGGTCAGGGCCTTGGCTACACCTTC	CGSSLGQGLGYTF	TRBV12-3/TRBV12-4	TRBJ1-2	-	-
TGCGCCAGCAGCCTCTCACAGGACAGAGTGAACACCGGGGAGCTGTTTTTT	CASSLSQDRVNTGELFF	TRBV5-1	TRBJ2-2	-	-
TGTGCCAGCAGCTTCGGGGGCGGGGGGGGCCAAGACACCGGGGAGCTGTTTTTT	CASSFGGGGGQDTGELFF	TRBV7-2	TRBJ2-2	-	TRBD2
TGTGCCAGCAGCCCTCGGGTGACAGGTTACACAGATACGCAGTATTTT	CASSPRVTGYTDTQYF	TRBV11-2	TRBJ2-3	-	-
TGTGCCAGCAGCGTAGCACAGGGGGCGAATAATTCACCCCTCCACTTT	CASSVAQGANNSPLHF	TRBV6-2/TRBV6-3	TRBJ1-6	once	TRBD1
TGTGCCACCAGCAGAGTTTCACCCTCGGCAACTAATGAAAAACTGTTTTTT	CATSRVSPSATNEKLFF	TRBV15	TRBJ1-4	-	-
TGTGCCAGCAGTAATAGCGGGGGGGCCACAGAGACCCAGTACTTC	CASSNSGGATETQYF	TRBV6-5	TRBJ2-5	-	TRBD2
TGTTGCGCAGGCGGAGGGAGCAATCAGCCCCAGCATTTT	CCAGGGSNQPQHF	TRBV28	TRBJ1-5	once	-
TGTGCCAGCAGCTTAACAGCTGTCGGAAACACCGGGGAGCTGTTTTTT	CASSLTAVGNTGELFF	TRBV13	TRBJ2-2	-	-
TGCGCCAGCTCCCAGGGGATGGCGAACACCGGGGAGCTGTTTTTT	CASSQGMANTGELFF	TRBV5-1	TRBJ2-2	-	-
TGCGCCAGCAGCCAGCCCGGACTCCTGGGGAATGAGCAGTTCTTC	CASSQPGLLGNEQFF	TRBV4-3	TRBJ2-1	-	-
TGTGCCAGCAGGAAATTGGCCACAGTCGAGCAGTACTTC	CASRKLATVEQYF	TRBV6-5	TRBJ2-7	-	-
TGTGCCAGCAGTGACATCTCGGACGCTCATGAGCAGTTCTTC	CASSDISDAHEQFF	TRBV2	TRBJ2-1	once	-
TGTGCCAGCAAAGGACCGGGACAGGGAGTTTCACCCCTCCACTTT	CASKGPGQGVSPLHF	TRBV6-5	TRBJ1-6	-	TRBD1
TGTGCCAGCAGACAAAGTCGGGGGCCTAATGAAAAACTGTTTTTT	CASRQSRGPNEKLFF	TRBV28	TRBJ1-4	few	-
TGTGCCAGCAGCTCCCGGGACAGGGGCTACACCTTC	CASSSRDRGYTF	TRBV3-1/TRBV3-2	TRBJ1-2	-	TRBD1
TGTGCCAGCAGTGTCTCGGGGCTTCACACCGGGGAGCTGTTTTTT	CASSVSGLHTGELFF	TRBV16	TRBJ2-2	-	-
TGTGCCAGCTCACCAACAGGGGGCACCTACAATGAGCAGTTCTTC	CASSPTGGTYNEQFF	TRBV18	TRBJ2-1	-	TRBD1
TGTGCCAGCAGAAAACGCGGGGGGGCCTACGAGCAGTACTTC	CASRKRGGAYEQYF	TRBV28	TRBJ2-7	-	TRBD2
TGTGCCAGCACTCTGGACAGTGCCTCTAACTATGGCTACACCTTC	CASTLDSASNYGYTF	TRBV6-5	TRBJ1-2	-	-
TGTGCCAGCAGCTTGGTAGGCAGATCCTACGAGCAGTACTTC	CASSLVGRSYEQYF	TRBV5-5	TRBJ2-7	-	-
TGTGCCAGCAGCCCCTCCCCCCAGGAGACCCAGTACTTC	CASSPSPQETQYF	TRBV7-2	TRBJ2-5	-	-